One sample yielded the 20 T cell receptor beta chains listed below, sequenced in a study of beta chain features in type 1 diabetes. Overall study results and limits: Shortening of TCRB CDR3s, moderate but significant, appeared in all four CD4+ subsets of Type 1 diabetes patients.

No antigen has been assigned to these receptors. Investigators reverse transcribed all isolated RNA, so they sequenced expressed TCRB transcripts. Clones were sequenced by immunoSEQ multiplex PCR, and TCRdb holds only the in-frame ones, with some missing. The sample lists roughly 150,000 clones; more than 60% were seen once. Sequencing was performed on naive CD4+ T cells from blood. The receptors here all came from a young man with type 1 diabetes.

The chain combines TRBV7-2 with TRBJ1-5, with D perhaps matching TRBD1 (6 bases). The CDR3 totals 15 residues. The germline gives CDR1 SGHTA, CDR2 FQGNSA. With 2 bases removed from V and 5 bases from J, the gap between germline ends came to 13 bases. In DNA form, the CDR3 reads TGTGCCAGCAGCTTATCCGGGGGCGATTATCAGCCCCAGCATTTT. Translated: CASSLSGGDYQPQHF.

CDR3 amino acids: CASSQDPQGAWGDTQYF. The CDR3 nucleotides read TGCGCCAGCAGCCAAGATCCCCAGGGGGCATGGGGAGATACGCAGTATTTT. The chain combines TRBV4-3 with TRBJ2-3; 8 bases agree with TRBD1. The CDR3 is made up of 17 amino acids. Germline values: CDR1 LGHNA, CDR2 YSLEER. V lost 0 bases, J lost 5 bases, and 10 bases stayed unmatched.

The chain recombines TRBV29-1 with TRBJ2-6; tentatively, D is TRBD1 or TRBD2 (5 bases each). With 7 bases removed from V and 4 bases from J, the gap between germline ends came to 17 bases. This CDR3 has 15 amino acids. CDR1 and CDR2 (germline): SQVTM, ANQGSEA. The CDR3 is CSALDGTSGANVLTF. Here the CDR3 DNA reads TGCAGCGCCCTCGACGGGACCTCCGGGGCCAACGTCCTGACTTTC. Full variable domain (rest looked up from reference TRBV29-1 and TRBJ2-6): SAVISQKPSRDICQRGTSLTIQCQVDSQVTMMFWYRQQPGQSLTLIATANQGSEATYESGFVIDKFPISRPNLTFSTLTVSNMSPEDSSIYLCSALDGTSGANVLTFGAGSRLTVL.

The rearrangement uses TRBV7-2 and TRBJ2-3; D not certain. Germline CDR1 SGHTA, CDR2 FQGNSA. The V end lost 0 bases, the J end lost 2 bases, and 6 bases lay between the germline ends. The CDR3 runs 14 residues. CDR3 region: CASSLAGHTDTQYF. CDR3 nucleotides: TGTGCCAGCAGCTTAGCGGGCCACACAGATACGCAGTATTTT.

The V call is TRBV20-1, the J call TRBJ1-2; D not resolved. Germline V gives CDR1 DFQATT, CDR2 SNEGSKA (reference sequence). There are 11 residues in the CDR3. V lost 6 bases, J lost 3 bases, and 8 bases lay in between. CDR3 sequence: CSAEPDYGYTF. Written as DNA, the CDR3 is TGCAGTGCGGAACCTGACTATGGCTACACCTTC.

The rearrangement links TRBV2 to TRBJ2-7; no clear D gene. Trimming left V 6 bases short and J 6 bases short, with 15 bases between. The V gene's germline CDR1 is SNHLY and CDR2 FYNNEI. CDR3 size: 13 residues. For the CDR3, the DNA is TGTGCCAGCAGGAACGATGGTCTGGTCGAGCAGTACTTC. Translated, it gives CASRNDGLVEQYF.

The chain uses TRBV30 and TRBJ2-3; 10 bases are shared with TRBD1. V lost 2 bases, J lost 3 bases, and 2 bases stayed unmatched. This CDR3 is built from 14 residues. Germline loops: CDR1 GTSNPN, CDR2 SVGIG (reference sequence). The CDR3 nucleotides read TGTGCCTGGAGTAAGGGACAGGGGACAGATACGCAGTATTTT. This gives the protein CAWSKGQGTDTQYF.

The chain combines TRBV9 with TRBJ1-2; 7 bases align to TRBD1. Trimming cost V 1 base and J 4 bases; bases outside gene matches: 4. Germline CDR1 reads SGDLS; CDR2 reads YYNGEE. The CDR3 spans 14 residues. The CDR3 loop reads CASSVNRGLYGYTF. Here the CDR3 DNA reads TGTGCCAGCAGCGTAAACAGGGGCCTCTATGGCTACACCTTC.

Only a few counts were recorded for this clone. The chain combines TRBV7-9 with TRBJ2-7, with 7 bases aligning to TRBD1. CDR1 SEHNR and CDR2 FQNEAQ come from the germline V gene (reference sequence). The CDR3 covers 13 residues. With 6 bases clipped from V and 3 bases from J, the junction kept 5 bases outside the gene matches. The CDR3 DNA reads as TGTGCCAGCAGAAATACAGGGGTCTACGAGCAGTACTTC. Its protein product is CASRNTGVYEQYF.

This chain connects TRBV7-2 to TRBJ2-5, with D tentatively TRBD2 (5 bases). The DNA end lines up better with TRBJ2-7; the J call may be wrong. Germline V gene lookup returns CDR1 SGHTA and CDR2 FQGNSA. This CDR3 region has 14 residues. The DNA for the CDR3 is TGTGCCAGCGGCCTGGACTCCGCTAGGTACGAGCAGTACTTC. Translating it yields CASGLDSARYEQYF.

CDR3 nucleotide sequence: TGTGCCATCAGTGGGACTAGCGGGGTACAAGAGACCCAGTACTTC. Translation: CAISGTSGVQETQYF. The chain links TRBV10-3 to TRBJ2-5, with 12 bases identical to TRBD2. The V gene end was trimmed by 4 bases and the J gene end by 2 bases; junction bases not matched to a gene: 2. The length of the CDR3 is 15 residues. Germline CDR1 ENHRY, CDR2 SYGVKD.

The chain links TRBV23-1 to TRBJ1-2, with 7 positions matching TRBD1. TRBV23-1 is an ORF, with its function uncertain. V lost 4 bases, J lost 3 bases, and 2 bases stayed unmatched. This CDR3 spans 13 amino acids. CDR3 sequence: CASSLDRDYGYTF. CDR3 in DNA: TGCGCCAGCAGTCTCGACAGGGACTATGGCTACACCTTC.

The rearrangement links TRBV7-9 to TRBJ1-5; D is undetermined. The germline CDR1 and CDR2 sequences are SEHNR and FQNEAQ (reference sequence). Trimming removed 5 bases from V and 5 bases from J, with 10 bases in between. This CDR3 has 13 residues. The DNA for the CDR3 is TGTGCCAGCAGCGCCGGAACAGATCAGCCCCAGCATTTT. Amino acids: CASSAGTDQPQHF.

This chain connects TRBV7-9 to TRBJ2-3; D perhaps matches TRBD2 (5 bases). Trimming removed 6 bases at V and 2 bases at J, with 9 bases between. The germline V gene encodes CDR1 SEHNR and CDR2 FQNEAQ (reference sequence). The CDR3 contains 13 residues. CDR3 nucleotides: TGTGCCAGCAGGCCCGGGATCACAGATACGCAGTATTTT. Translating gives CASRPGITDTQYF.

This clone has more than one count but fewer than ten. This sequence joins TRBV14 and TRBJ2-1; D is unclear. The length of the CDR3 is 15 residues. CDR1 and CDR2 (germline): SGHDN, FVKESK. The V end lost 4 bases, the J end lost 1 base, and 11 bases lay between the germline ends. CDR3 residues: CASSLPRRSYNEQFF. The CDR3 region has the DNA TGTGCCAGCAGCCTCCCCCGGCGTTCCTACAATGAGCAGTTCTTC.

This clone was observed a handful of times. The chain joins TRBV29-1 to TRBJ1-2, with 10 nucleotides matching TRBD1. Trimming took 5 bases from V and 6 from J; bases not matched to a gene: 9. The CDR3 totals 14 residues. The germline V gene encodes CDR1 SQVTM and CDR2 ANQGSEA. This chain's CDR3 is CSVRGQGTQHGYTF. The CDR3 coding sequence is TGCAGCGTTAGGGGACAGGGGACCCAACATGGCTACACCTTC.

The chain employs TRBV6-5 and TRBJ2-1, with D perhaps matching TRBD2 (5 bases). Germline V gene data show CDR1 as MNHEY and CDR2 as SVGAGI. The CDR3 loop spans 9 amino acids. CDR3 region: CGGGNEQFF. DNA of the CDR3: TGTGGAGGAGGCAATGAGCAGTTCTTC.

In its sample, this clone was seen a few times. The rearrangement joins TRBV11-3 to TRBJ2-1, with TRBD1 matching 11 bases. The CDR3 contains 15 residues. CDR1 and CDR2 from the germline V gene are SGHNT and YENEEA. The trim removed 3 bases at V and 2 bases at J, leaving 0 bases unmatched. CDR3 in DNA: TGTGCCAGCAGCTTGGGACAGGGGGCCTACAATGAGCAGTTCTTC. Translated, it gives CASSLGQGAYNEQFF. Full variable domain (outside the CDR3, taken from reference TRBV11-3 and TRBJ2-1): EAGVVQSPRYKIIEKKQPVAFWCNPISGHNTLYWYLQNLGQGPELLIRYENEEAVDDSQLPKDRFSAERLKGVDSTLKIQPAELGDSAVYLCASSLGQGAYNEQFFGPGTRLTVL.

The J gene is TRBJ1-1, the V gene TRBV25-1; the match to TRBD1 covers 8 bases. Looked up from germline, CDR1 is MGHDK and CDR2 is SYGVNS. Trimming at V came to 4 bases and at J to 1 base, leaving 5 bases not matched to a gene. This CDR3 comprises 15 residues. The CDR3: CASSVPGQGNTEAFF. CDR3 nucleotides: TGTGCCAGCAGTGTCCCTGGACAGGGGAACACTGAAGCTTTCTTT.

The V gene is TRBV10-3, the J gene TRBJ2-5; 8 positions match TRBD1. The CDR3 has 15 residues. Looked up from germline, CDR1 is ENHRY and CDR2 is SYGVKD. With V trimmed by 5 bases and J by 4 bases, 9 bases remained unmatched. The chain's CDR3 is CAISPGQGARETQYF. In DNA form, the CDR3 reads TGTGCCATCAGTCCGGGGCAGGGGGCTCGAGAGACCCAGTACTTC.